This T cell receptor beta chain came from a study of CD8 T cells in ankylosing spondylitis. General study findings and limits: A number of the motif variants had already been described in reactive arthritis synovial fluid and blood. Disease-linked clones proved CD8+ and comparatively uncommon in peripheral blood. Blood of patients with ankylosing spondylitis appeared to be characterized by a TCR beta motif of about 8 highly homologous variants. Disease-associated clones were reportedly significantly overrepresented in matched ankylosing spondylitis synovial fluid.

In making TCR beta libraries, quantitative 5'-RACE with molecular barcodes was used. In TCRdb, the 5' RACE reads were re-called with MiXCR into one record per CDR3 protein. The sample lists approximately 300,000 distinct CDR3 sequences, 6.5% to 10% occurring once. The CDR3 is made up of 16 amino acids. Per the germline V gene, CDR1 is SGHRS and CDR2 is YFSETQ. V was clipped by 3 bases and J by 1 base, with 13 bases between them. In this sample, this clonotype turned up a few times. Its antigen is currently unknown. The V and J genes are TRBV5-1 and TRBJ2-2, with D possibly called TRBD1 or TRBD2 (6 bases each). The sequenced sample was blood, either unsorted or a sorted T cell fraction (not recorded which). The receptor was isolated from a male donor with ankylosing spondylitis. The CDR3 DNA reads as TGCGCCAGCAGCTGGGGGGCGTGGAGGAACACCGGGGAGCTGTTTTTT. It yields the protein CASSWGAWRNTGELFF.